This is a list of T cell receptor beta chains from one sample in a study of T cells after yellow fever vaccination. One entry per CDR3 protein, called by TCRdb with MiXCR from the 5' RACE reads. In the table there are some 350,000 distinct CDR3 sequences, over 4% of which are singletons. This sample comprised PBMCs, obtained 5 days after the yellow fever booster vaccination. The receptors were sampled from a man between 18 and 29 years old who received the YFV17D yellow fever vaccine. CDR3s include the opening cysteine and the closing phenylalanine or tryptophan. Each record gives: clone size, J gene, D gene, CDR3 length, V gene, CDR3 protein, CDR3 DNA. D genes are given only for firm matches. Some rows have no size entry. The others give once, few or many, or a class for an expanded clone.

abundance: many
j_gene: TRBJ1-5
d_gene: NA
len: 14
v_gene: TRBV7-9
CDR3aa: CASSLGASNQPQHF
CDR3nt: TGTGCCAGCAGCTTAGGCGCTAGCAATCAGCCCCAGCATTTT

abundance: few
j_gene: TRBJ2-3
d_gene: NA
len: 14
v_gene: TRBV20-1
CDR3aa: CSASPVVGTDTQYF
CDR3nt: TGCAGTGCTTCCCCAGTTGTCGGGACAGATACGCAGTATTTT

abundance: few
j_gene: TRBJ1-1
d_gene: NA
len: 16
v_gene: TRBV7-6
CDR3aa: CASSLAFGGGGTEAFF
CDR3nt: TGTGCCAGCAGCTTAGCCTTTGGGGGAGGGGGCACTGAAGCTTTCTTT

abundance: many
j_gene: TRBJ1-1
d_gene: NA
len: 15
v_gene: TRBV5-6
CDR3aa: CASSLKRTVLGEAFF
CDR3nt: TGTGCCAGCAGCTTGAAAAGGACAGTCCTTGGTGAGGCTTTCTTT

abundance: NA
j_gene: TRBJ2-5
d_gene: TRBD2
len: 16
v_gene: TRBV7-2
CDR3aa: CASSSGGPVIQETQYF
CDR3nt: TGTGCCAGCAGTTCGGGGGGGCCAGTGATCCAAGAGACCCAGTACTTC

abundance: few
j_gene: TRBJ1-5
d_gene: NA
len: 12
v_gene: TRBV20-1
CDR3aa: CSARGLNQPQHF
CDR3nt: TGCAGTGCTAGGGGACTCAATCAGCCCCAGCATTTT

abundance: few
j_gene: TRBJ1-6
d_gene: NA
len: 14
v_gene: TRBV12-3/TRBV12-4
CDR3aa: CASSLGPRNSPLHF
CDR3nt: TGTGCCAGCAGTTTGGGCCCGCGGAATTCACCCCTCCACTTT

abundance: NA
j_gene: TRBJ1-5
d_gene: NA
len: 12
v_gene: TRBV28
CDR3aa: CASSLFQGRQHF
CDR3nt: TGTGCCAGCAGTTTATTTCAGGGACGCCAGCATTTT

abundance: NA
j_gene: TRBJ1-2
d_gene: NA
len: 16
v_gene: TRBV7-8
CDR3aa: CASSSSLDGGAYGYTF
CDR3nt: TGTGCCAGCAGCTCCTCGTTGGACGGGGGGGCCTATGGCTACACCTTC

abundance: few
j_gene: TRBJ1-6
d_gene: TRBD1
len: 18
v_gene: TRBV28
CDR3aa: CASSLMGQGARRRSPLHF
CDR3nt: TGTGCCAGCAGTTTAATGGGACAGGGGGCGCGACGGCGTTCACCCCTCCACTTT

abundance: many
j_gene: TRBJ2-1
d_gene: NA
len: 14
v_gene: TRBV5-1
CDR3aa: CASSSAGTLNEQFF
CDR3nt: TGCGCCAGCAGCTCTGCCGGGACCCTCAATGAGCAGTTCTTC

abundance: few
j_gene: TRBJ1-1
d_gene: NA
len: 12
v_gene: TRBV13
CDR3aa: CASSLEDGEAFF
CDR3nt: TGTGCCAGCAGCTTAGAGGACGGTGAAGCTTTCTTT

abundance: many
j_gene: TRBJ2-7
d_gene: NA
len: 14
v_gene: TRBV5-1
CDR3aa: CASSSGLSGYEQYF
CDR3nt: TGCGCCAGCAGCTCGGGACTCTCCGGGTACGAGCAGTACTTC

abundance: NA
j_gene: TRBJ1-3
d_gene: TRBD1
len: 14
v_gene: TRBV5-1
CDR3aa: CASSTGQEKNTIYF
CDR3nt: TGCGCCAGCAGCACAGGACAGGAGAAAAACACCATATATTTT

abundance: NA
j_gene: TRBJ2-2
d_gene: NA
len: 14
v_gene: TRBV7-2
CDR3aa: CASRYTADAGELFF
CDR3nt: TGTGCCAGCAGATACACCGCTGATGCCGGGGAGCTGTTTTTT

abundance: many
j_gene: TRBJ2-2
d_gene: TRBD2
len: 20
v_gene: TRBV5-1
CDR3aa: CASSLAGLPRLAGNTGELFF
CDR3nt: TGCGCCAGCAGCTTGGCCGGGCTTCCCAGGCTAGCGGGGAACACCGGGGAGCTGTTTTTT

abundance: many
j_gene: TRBJ2-3
d_gene: TRBD2
len: 16
v_gene: TRBV27
CDR3aa: CASTKRSGGAGDTQYF
CDR3nt: TGTGCCAGCACCAAACGTAGCGGGGGGGCCGGAGATACGCAGTATTTT

abundance: few
j_gene: TRBJ1-6
d_gene: NA
len: 15
v_gene: TRBV4-1
CDR3aa: CASSQDPGLNSPLHF
CDR3nt: TGCGCCAGCAGCCAAGATCCGGGCCTTAATTCACCCCTCCACTTT

abundance: few
j_gene: TRBJ2-2
d_gene: NA
len: 16
v_gene: TRBV6-5
CDR3aa: CASSYSRQGRGGELFF
CDR3nt: TGTGCCAGCAGTTACTCTCGCCAGGGCAGGGGCGGGGAGCTGTTTTTT

abundance: NA
j_gene: TRBJ2-3
d_gene: NA
len: 15
v_gene: TRBV6-1
CDR3aa: CASSGRIPTTDTQYF
CDR3nt: TGTGCCAGCAGTGGGCGAATCCCCACCACAGATACGCAGTATTTT

abundance: many
j_gene: TRBJ2-7
d_gene: TRBD2
len: 15
v_gene: TRBV12-3/TRBV12-4
CDR3aa: CASSFGGGPSYEQYF
CDR3nt: TGTGCCAGCAGTTTCGGCGGGGGGCCCTCCTACGAGCAGTACTTC

abundance: NA
j_gene: TRBJ2-1
d_gene: TRBD2
len: 16
v_gene: TRBV7-9
CDR3aa: CASSHLVLAGNNEQFF
CDR3nt: TGTGCCAGCAGCCACCTTGTTCTAGCGGGGAACAATGAGCAGTTCTTC

abundance: few
j_gene: TRBJ2-2
d_gene: TRBD1
len: 17
v_gene: TRBV18
CDR3aa: CASSPAGQGSNTGELFF
CDR3nt: TGTGCCAGCTCACCAGCGGGACAGGGGTCCAACACCGGGGAGCTGTTTTTT

abundance: NA
j_gene: TRBJ2-1
d_gene: TRBD2
len: 18
v_gene: TRBV20-1
CDR3aa: CSARPSRSGGPSYNEQFF
CDR3nt: TGCAGTGCTAGGCCCTCTCGGAGCGGGGGGCCCTCCTACAATGAGCAGTTCTTC

abundance: few
j_gene: TRBJ2-7
d_gene: NA
len: 14
v_gene: TRBV7-2
CDR3aa: CASSLDGTLDEQYF
CDR3nt: TGTGCCAGCAGCTTAGACGGGACCCTAGACGAGCAGTACTTC

abundance: many
j_gene: TRBJ2-3
d_gene: NA
len: 14
v_gene: TRBV4-3
CDR3aa: CASSQDNQADTQYF
CDR3nt: TGCGCCAGCAGCCAAGATAACCAGGCGGATACGCAGTATTTT

abundance: many
j_gene: TRBJ1-1
d_gene: NA
len: 13
v_gene: TRBV5-5
CDR3aa: CASSITGNTEAFF
CDR3nt: TGTGCCAGCAGCATCACAGGGAACACTGAAGCTTTCTTT

abundance: many
j_gene: TRBJ2-5
d_gene: TRBD1
len: 15
v_gene: TRBV6-5
CDR3aa: CASSYETGGSETQYF
CDR3nt: TGTGCCAGCAGTTACGAGACAGGGGGCTCGGAGACCCAGTACTTC

abundance: NA
j_gene: TRBJ1-1
d_gene: NA
len: 15
v_gene: TRBV6-2/TRBV6-3
CDR3aa: CASSYVRGRSTEAFF
CDR3nt: TGTGCCAGCAGTTACGTCAGAGGGCGAAGCACTGAAGCTTTCTTT

abundance: few
j_gene: TRBJ2-5
d_gene: NA
len: 15
v_gene: TRBV9
CDR3aa: CASSEGSGEGETQYF
CDR3nt: TGTGCCAGCAGCGAGGGGTCAGGGGAGGGAGAGACCCAGTACTTC

abundance: NA
j_gene: TRBJ2-3
d_gene: NA
len: 14
v_gene: TRBV15
CDR3aa: CATSREEGTDTQYF
CDR3nt: TGTGCCACCAGCAGAGAAGAGGGTACAGATACGCAGTATTTT

abundance: NA
j_gene: TRBJ2-3
d_gene: NA
len: 15
v_gene: TRBV5-1
CDR3aa: CASSLRTADTDTQYF
CDR3nt: TGCGCCAGCAGCTTGCGGACTGCCGACACAGATACGCAGTATTTT

abundance: once
j_gene: TRBJ2-5
d_gene: NA
len: 14
v_gene: TRBV11-2
CDR3aa: CASSQQGWEETQYF
CDR3nt: TGTGCCAGCAGCCAACAGGGCTGGGAAGAGACCCAGTACTTC

abundance: NA
j_gene: TRBJ2-7
d_gene: NA
len: 12
v_gene: TRBV5-6
CDR3aa: CASSFGPYELYF
CDR3nt: TGTGCCAGCAGCTTCGGACCTTACGAGCTGTACTTC

abundance: NA
j_gene: TRBJ2-7
d_gene: NA
len: 14
v_gene: TRBV5-1
CDR3aa: CASSLGPRNYEQYF
CDR3nt: TGCGCCAGCAGCTTGGGCCCACGGAACTACGAGCAGTACTTC

abundance: many
j_gene: TRBJ2-2
d_gene: NA
len: 14
v_gene: TRBV7-6
CDR3aa: CASSLVTGTGELFF
CDR3nt: TGTGCCAGCAGCTTAGTTACAGGAACCGGGGAGCTGTTTTTT

abundance: many
j_gene: TRBJ1-2
d_gene: NA
len: 16
v_gene: TRBV6-5
CDR3aa: CASSYLSPPGPGGYTF
CDR3nt: TGTGCCAGCAGTTATCTGTCCCCCCCTGGGCCTGGTGGCTACACCTTC

abundance: many
j_gene: TRBJ2-7
d_gene: NA
len: 15
v_gene: TRBV6-5
CDR3aa: CASSYERGSSYEQYF
CDR3nt: TGTGCCAGCAGTTACGAACGGGGCAGCTCCTACGAGCAGTACTTC

abundance: many
j_gene: TRBJ2-1
d_gene: NA
len: 11
v_gene: TRBV7-9
CDR3aa: CASSSTHEQFF
CDR3nt: TGTGCCAGCAGCTCTACCCATGAGCAGTTCTTC

abundance: few
j_gene: TRBJ2-2
d_gene: TRBD2
len: 15
v_gene: TRBV12-3/TRBV12-4
CDR3aa: CASSGGLVYTGELFF
CDR3nt: TGTGCCAGCAGTGGGGGACTAGTATACACCGGGGAGCTGTTTTTT

abundance: few
j_gene: TRBJ2-1
d_gene: NA
len: 13
v_gene: TRBV12-3/TRBV12-4
CDR3aa: CASSYVDYNEQFF
CDR3nt: TGTGCCAGCAGTTACGTAGACTACAATGAGCAGTTCTTC

abundance: once
j_gene: TRBJ2-2
d_gene: TRBD2
len: 16
v_gene: TRBV11-1
CDR3aa: CASSPWTSGDTGELYF
CDR3nt: TGTGCCAGCAGCCCGTGGACTAGCGGGGACACCGGGGAGCTGTATTTT

abundance: NA
j_gene: TRBJ1-2
d_gene: NA
len: 13
v_gene: TRBV7-3
CDR3aa: CASSSIGGDGYTF
CDR3nt: TGTGCCAGCAGCTCCATCGGGGGCGATGGCTACACCTTC

abundance: few
j_gene: TRBJ2-1
d_gene: TRBD2
len: 13
v_gene: TRBV28
CDR3aa: CATVRGGPNEQFF
CDR3nt: TGTGCCACCGTGCGCGGGGGGCCCAATGAGCAGTTCTTC

abundance: NA
j_gene: TRBJ2-7
d_gene: NA
len: 12
v_gene: TRBV20-1
CDR3aa: CSAMWPSGEQYF
CDR3nt: TGCAGTGCTATGTGGCCGTCTGGCGAGCAGTACTTC

abundance: NA
j_gene: TRBJ2-2
d_gene: NA
len: 17
v_gene: TRBV20-1
CDR3aa: CSARDIYGTANTGELFF
CDR3nt: TGCAGTGCTAGAGATATTTACGGGACTGCGAACACCGGGGAGCTGTTTTTT

abundance: few
j_gene: TRBJ2-3
d_gene: NA
len: 16
v_gene: TRBV24-1
CDR3aa: CATSDGQAMSRDTQYF
CDR3nt: TGTGCCACCAGTGATGGGCAGGCGATGAGCCGAGATACGCAGTATTTT

abundance: many
j_gene: TRBJ2-5
d_gene: NA
len: 15
v_gene: TRBV5-4
CDR3aa: CASSLPGGMGETQYF
CDR3nt: TGTGCCAGCAGCTTGCCGGGGGGCATGGGAGAGACCCAGTACTTC

abundance: NA
j_gene: TRBJ1-1
d_gene: TRBD1
len: 13
v_gene: TRBV10-3
CDR3aa: CAISRTGEGEAFF
CDR3nt: TGTGCCATCAGTAGGACAGGGGAGGGTGAAGCTTTCTTT

abundance: NA
j_gene: TRBJ2-2
d_gene: NA
len: 16
v_gene: TRBV18
CDR3aa: CASSPFGRDGTGELFF
CDR3nt: TGTGCCAGCTCACCGTTCGGGCGCGATGGGACCGGGGAGCTGTTTTTT

abundance: NA
j_gene: TRBJ2-2
d_gene: NA
len: 17
v_gene: TRBV6-6
CDR3aa: CASSSMPGTANTGELFF
CDR3nt: TGTGCCAGCAGTTCCATGCCCGGGACCGCGAACACCGGGGAGCTGTTTTTT

abundance: many
j_gene: TRBJ2-3
d_gene: NA
len: 14
v_gene: TRBV7-2
CDR3aa: CASSLSDGGDTQYF
CDR3nt: TGTGCCAGCAGCCTGTCTGACGGGGGCGATACGCAGTATTTT

abundance: NA
j_gene: TRBJ1-1
d_gene: NA
len: 11
v_gene: TRBV10-3
CDR3aa: CAISEQGAAFF
CDR3nt: TGTGCCATCAGTGAACAGGGCGCAGCTTTCTTT

abundance: NA
j_gene: TRBJ2-2
d_gene: TRBD1
len: 13
v_gene: TRBV7-3
CDR3aa: CASSPQGRGELFF
CDR3nt: TGTGCCAGCAGCCCACAGGGGAGAGGGGAGCTGTTTTTT

abundance: many
j_gene: TRBJ2-2
d_gene: TRBD2
len: 14
v_gene: TRBV6-5
CDR3aa: CASSFAGGAGELFF
CDR3nt: TGTGCCAGCAGTTTCGCGGGGGGGGCCGGGGAGCTGTTTTTT

abundance: NA
j_gene: TRBJ1-2
d_gene: NA
len: 14
v_gene: TRBV4-2
CDR3aa: CASSLKGGADGYTF
CDR3nt: TGTGCCAGCAGCCTTAAAGGGGGGGCCGATGGCTACACCTTC